This TCR beta chain was sequenced during a study of CD8+ T cells in alopecia areata. Turning to the study itself: Graft recipients were roughly 7-11-week-old female C3H/HeJ mice, and donor skin originated from approximately 6-12-month-old C3H/HeJ mice with spontaneous alopecia.

cDNA reverse transcribed from extracted RNA served as the sequencing template. Clones were sequenced by immunoSEQ multiplex PCR, and TCRdb holds only the in-frame ones, with some missing. Singletons are absent from the sample, which has approximately 280,000 clones. Study-wide results and limits: Especially in alopecia totalis/universalis, lesional scalp showed greater clonality than normal scalp did. Normal skin contains resident alphabeta T cells, and these are also sequenced in scalp samples.

Sorting used CD4, CD8alpha, NKG2D, NKG2ACE and other markers on pooled cutaneous lymph node cells. This clone showed up just a few times. The target antigen is unknown. Mouse gene names apply. Read sequence stops 4 residues before the CDR3 end, and the germline J gene provides the missing end. This CDR3 spans 14 amino acids. CDR1 and CDR2 from the germline V gene are FNHDT and SITEND (reference sequence). The germline V and J ends were trimmed by 3 bases and 0 bases, with 8 bases remaining between them. The sample was CD4+ T cells sorted from a lymph node. The chain couples TRBV19 to TRBJ2-3; possible D gene TRBD1, 5 bases. This clonotype originated in a C3H/HeJ mouse with alopecia areata. The mouse line has the MHC haplotype H2-k. The sequenced part of the CDR3 DNA is TGTGCCAGCAGTAGAGGGGTTAGTGCAGAA. Translated: CASSRGVSAE. The entire CDR3 reads CASSRGVSAETLYF.